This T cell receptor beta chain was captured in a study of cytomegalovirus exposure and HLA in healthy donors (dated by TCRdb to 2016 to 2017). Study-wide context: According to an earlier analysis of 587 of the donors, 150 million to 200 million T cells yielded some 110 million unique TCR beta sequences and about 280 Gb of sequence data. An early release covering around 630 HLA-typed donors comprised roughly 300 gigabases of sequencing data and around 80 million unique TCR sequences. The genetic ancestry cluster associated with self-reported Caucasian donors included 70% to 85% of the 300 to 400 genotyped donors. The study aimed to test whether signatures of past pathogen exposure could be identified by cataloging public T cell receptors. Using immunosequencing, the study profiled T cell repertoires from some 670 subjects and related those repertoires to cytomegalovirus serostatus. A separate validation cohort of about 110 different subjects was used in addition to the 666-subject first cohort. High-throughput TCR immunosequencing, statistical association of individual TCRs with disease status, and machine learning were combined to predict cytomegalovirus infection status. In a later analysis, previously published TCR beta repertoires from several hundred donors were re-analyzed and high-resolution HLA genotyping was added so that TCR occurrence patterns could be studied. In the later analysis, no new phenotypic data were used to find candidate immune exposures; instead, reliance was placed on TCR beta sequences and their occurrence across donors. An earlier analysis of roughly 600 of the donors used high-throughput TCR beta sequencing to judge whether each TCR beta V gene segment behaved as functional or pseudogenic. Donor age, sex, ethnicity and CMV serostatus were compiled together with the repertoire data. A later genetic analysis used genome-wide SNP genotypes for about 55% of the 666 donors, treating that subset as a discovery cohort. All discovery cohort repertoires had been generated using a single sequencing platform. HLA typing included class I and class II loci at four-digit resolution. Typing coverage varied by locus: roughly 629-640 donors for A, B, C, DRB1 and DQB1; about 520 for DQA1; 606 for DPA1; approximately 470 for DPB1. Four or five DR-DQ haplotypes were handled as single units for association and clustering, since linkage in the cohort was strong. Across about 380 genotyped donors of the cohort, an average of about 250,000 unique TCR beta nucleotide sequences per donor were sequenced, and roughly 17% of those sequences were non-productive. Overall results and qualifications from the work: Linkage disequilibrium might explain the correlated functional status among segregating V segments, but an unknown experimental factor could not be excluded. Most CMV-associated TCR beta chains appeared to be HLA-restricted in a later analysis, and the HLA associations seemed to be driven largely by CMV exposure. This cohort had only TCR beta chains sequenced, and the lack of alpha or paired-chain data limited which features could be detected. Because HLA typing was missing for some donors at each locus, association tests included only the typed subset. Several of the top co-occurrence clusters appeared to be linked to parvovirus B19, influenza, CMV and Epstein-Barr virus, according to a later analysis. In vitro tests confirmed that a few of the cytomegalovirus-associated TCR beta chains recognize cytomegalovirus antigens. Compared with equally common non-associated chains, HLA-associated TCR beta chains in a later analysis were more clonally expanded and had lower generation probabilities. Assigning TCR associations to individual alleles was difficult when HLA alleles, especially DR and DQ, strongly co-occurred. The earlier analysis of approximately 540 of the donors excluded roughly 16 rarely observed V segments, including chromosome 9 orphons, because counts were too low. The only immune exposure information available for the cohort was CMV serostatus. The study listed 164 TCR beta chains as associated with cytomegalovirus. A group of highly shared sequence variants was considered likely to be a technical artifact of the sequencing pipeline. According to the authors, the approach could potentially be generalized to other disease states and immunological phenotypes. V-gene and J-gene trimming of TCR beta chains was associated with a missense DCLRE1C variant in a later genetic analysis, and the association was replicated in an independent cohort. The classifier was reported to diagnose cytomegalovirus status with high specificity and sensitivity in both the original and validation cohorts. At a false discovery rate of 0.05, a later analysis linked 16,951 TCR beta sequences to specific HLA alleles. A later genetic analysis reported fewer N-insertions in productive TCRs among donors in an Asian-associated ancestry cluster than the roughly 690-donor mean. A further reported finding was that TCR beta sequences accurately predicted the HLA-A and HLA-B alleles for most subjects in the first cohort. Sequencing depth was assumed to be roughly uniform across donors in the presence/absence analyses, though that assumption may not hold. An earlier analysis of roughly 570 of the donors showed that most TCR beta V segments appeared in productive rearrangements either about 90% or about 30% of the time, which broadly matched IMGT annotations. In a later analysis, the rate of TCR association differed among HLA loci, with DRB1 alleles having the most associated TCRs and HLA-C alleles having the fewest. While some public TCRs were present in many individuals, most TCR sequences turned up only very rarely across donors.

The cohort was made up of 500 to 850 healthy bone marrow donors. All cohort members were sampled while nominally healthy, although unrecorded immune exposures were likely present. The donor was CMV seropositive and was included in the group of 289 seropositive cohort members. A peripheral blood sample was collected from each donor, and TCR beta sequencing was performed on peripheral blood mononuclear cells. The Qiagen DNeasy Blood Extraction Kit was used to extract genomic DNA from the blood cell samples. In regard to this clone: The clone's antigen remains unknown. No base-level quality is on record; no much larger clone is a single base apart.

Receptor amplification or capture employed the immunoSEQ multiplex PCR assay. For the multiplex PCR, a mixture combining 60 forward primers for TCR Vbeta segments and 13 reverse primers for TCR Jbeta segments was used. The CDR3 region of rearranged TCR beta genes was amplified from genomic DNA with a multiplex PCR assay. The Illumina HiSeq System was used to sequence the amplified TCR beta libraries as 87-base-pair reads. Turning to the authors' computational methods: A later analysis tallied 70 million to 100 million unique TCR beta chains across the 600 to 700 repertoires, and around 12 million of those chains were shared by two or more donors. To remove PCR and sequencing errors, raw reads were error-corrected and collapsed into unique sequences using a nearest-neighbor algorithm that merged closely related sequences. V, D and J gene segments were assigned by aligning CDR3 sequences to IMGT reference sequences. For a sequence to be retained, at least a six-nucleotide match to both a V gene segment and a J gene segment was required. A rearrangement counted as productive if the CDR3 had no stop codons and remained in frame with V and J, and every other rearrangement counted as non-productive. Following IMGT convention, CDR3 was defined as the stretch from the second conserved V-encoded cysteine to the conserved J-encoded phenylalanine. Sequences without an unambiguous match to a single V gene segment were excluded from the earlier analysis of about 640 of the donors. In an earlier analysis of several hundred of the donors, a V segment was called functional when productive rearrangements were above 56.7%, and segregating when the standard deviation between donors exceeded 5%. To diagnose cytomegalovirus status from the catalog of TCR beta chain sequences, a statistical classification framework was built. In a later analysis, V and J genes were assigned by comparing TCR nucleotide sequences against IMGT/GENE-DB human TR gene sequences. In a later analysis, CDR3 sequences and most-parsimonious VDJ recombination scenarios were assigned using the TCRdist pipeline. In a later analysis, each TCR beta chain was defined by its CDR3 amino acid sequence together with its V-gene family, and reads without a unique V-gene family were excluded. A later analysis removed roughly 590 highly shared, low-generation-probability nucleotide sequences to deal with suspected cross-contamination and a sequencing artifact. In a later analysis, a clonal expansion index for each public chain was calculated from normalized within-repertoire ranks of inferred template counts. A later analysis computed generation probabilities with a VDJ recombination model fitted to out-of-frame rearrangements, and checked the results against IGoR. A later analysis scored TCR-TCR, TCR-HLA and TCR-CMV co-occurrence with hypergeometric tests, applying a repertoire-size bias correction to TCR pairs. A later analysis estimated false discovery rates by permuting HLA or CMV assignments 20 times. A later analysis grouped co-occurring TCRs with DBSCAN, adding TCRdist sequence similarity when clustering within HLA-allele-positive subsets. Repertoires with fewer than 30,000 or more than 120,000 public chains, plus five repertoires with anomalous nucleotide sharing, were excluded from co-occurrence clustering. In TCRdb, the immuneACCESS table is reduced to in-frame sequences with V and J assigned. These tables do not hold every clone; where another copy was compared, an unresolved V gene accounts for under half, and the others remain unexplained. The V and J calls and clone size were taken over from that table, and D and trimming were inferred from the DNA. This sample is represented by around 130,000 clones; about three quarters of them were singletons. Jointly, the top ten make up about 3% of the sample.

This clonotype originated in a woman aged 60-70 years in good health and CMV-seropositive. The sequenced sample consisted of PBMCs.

The CDR3 protein is CASSEQGRYNEQFF. The sequence in DNA is TGTGCCAGCAGTGAACAGGGCCGATACAATGAGCAGTTCTTC. Rearrangement joined TRBV6-4 to TRBJ2-1; the D gene is possibly TRBD1, with 6 bases matching. V is pared back by 3 bases and J by 4 bases, with 10 bases lying between the germline termini. CDR1 and CDR2, per the germline V gene, are MRHNA and SNTAGT. The CDR3 holds 14 amino acids from the cysteine to the phenylalanine. Only the CDR3 portion is preserved as DNA: 42 bases, with reading frame beginning at the first base.